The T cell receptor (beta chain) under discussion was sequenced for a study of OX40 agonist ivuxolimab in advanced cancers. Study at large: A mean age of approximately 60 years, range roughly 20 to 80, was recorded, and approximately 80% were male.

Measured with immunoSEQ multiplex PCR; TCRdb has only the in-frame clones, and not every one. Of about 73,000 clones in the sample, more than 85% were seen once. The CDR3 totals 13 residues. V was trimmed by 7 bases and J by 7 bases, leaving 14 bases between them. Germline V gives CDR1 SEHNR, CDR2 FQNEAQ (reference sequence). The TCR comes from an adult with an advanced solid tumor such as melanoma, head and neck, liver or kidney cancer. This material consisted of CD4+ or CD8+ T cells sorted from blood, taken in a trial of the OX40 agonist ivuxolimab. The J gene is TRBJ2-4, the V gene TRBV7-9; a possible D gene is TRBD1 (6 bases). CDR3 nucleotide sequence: TGTGCCAGCATACCGCAGGGGTTCAACATTCAGTACTTC. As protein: CASIPQGFNIQYF.